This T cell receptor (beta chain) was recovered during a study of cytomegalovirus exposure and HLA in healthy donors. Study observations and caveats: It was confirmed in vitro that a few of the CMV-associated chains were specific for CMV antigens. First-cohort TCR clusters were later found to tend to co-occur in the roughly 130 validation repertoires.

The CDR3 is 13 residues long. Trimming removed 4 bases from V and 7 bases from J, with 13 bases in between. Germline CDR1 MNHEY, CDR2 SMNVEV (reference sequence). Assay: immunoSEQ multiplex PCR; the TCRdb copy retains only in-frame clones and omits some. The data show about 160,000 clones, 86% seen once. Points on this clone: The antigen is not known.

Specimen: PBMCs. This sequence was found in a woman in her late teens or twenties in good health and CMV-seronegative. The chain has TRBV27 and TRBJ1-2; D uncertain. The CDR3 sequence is CASSSHVASGYTF. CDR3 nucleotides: TGTGCCAGCAGTTCCCATGTCGCGAGTGGCTACACCTTC.